This TCR beta chain comes out of a study of PD-1 blockade in classical Hodgkin lymphoma. The CDR3 has 15 amino acids. General observations from the study: Repertoire differences have undefined causes, possibly disease activity or prior therapy. At baseline, newly diagnosed patients reportedly showed less TCR diversity than healthy donors.

Stated time point: newly diagnosed, previously untreated cHL patient sample. To note about this clone: Its cognate antigen is unknown.

The table came from immunoSEQ multiplex PCR; TCRdb's copy has only in-frame clones and leaves some out. The data show approximately 30,000 clones, approximately 90% seen once. The sequencing sample was made of peripheral blood mononuclear cells (PBMCs). The chain is built from TRBV21-1 and TRBJ2-1; TRBD2, the table's D call, was not compared with the DNA. TRBV21-1 is given as a pseudogene. This clonotype was obtained from a human donor with classical Hodgkin lymphoma. The CDR3 bases are TGTGCCAGCAGCGGAGGACTAGCGGGAGTTATTGAGCAGTTCTTC. Its translation: CASSGGLAGVIEQFF.